This passage covers 21 T cell receptor beta chains from one sample sequenced in a study of blood T cells in healthy people across ages (dated by TCRdb to between 2015 and 2017). Libraries were constructed by 5' RACE. Data came from an Illumina HiSeq 2500. A second roughly 6 to 12 cycle PCR used a sample-barcoded 5' primer and a J-beta primer mix. TCRdb reworked the public reads: Q25 trimming with fastp, MiXCR clone assembly, productive beta chains retained. Each CDR3 protein appears once, grouped with its most common genes and DNA. This sample has about 570,000 distinct CDR3 sequences in its table, and over 25% of those were observed once. The leading ten clones occupy approximately 3.7% of the sample. These data were also filed under a second study, of T cells of mothers and their children.

The sequenced sample was blood. The receptors were sampled from a boy aged 2 to 10 in good health.

The CDR3 DNA follows: TGTGCCAGCAGCCTCGACCCCCGGGGAGCGGGGGGTTACAATGAGCAGTTCTTC. This encodes CASSLDPRGAGGYNEQFF. The chain employs TRBV7-8 and TRBJ2-7; 9 positions match TRBD2. The closer fit of TRBJ2-1 to the DNA end suggests the J call may be wrong. The CDR3 consists of 18 residues. Germline CDR1 SGHVS, CDR2 FQNEAQ.

This clonotype was picked up one time. This CDR3 is CASSPFQGRVDQLGDNEQFF. CDR3 DNA: TGTGCCAGCAGTCCTTTCCAGGGCAGGGTAGATCAACTAGGTGACAATGAGCAGTTCTTC. This chain links TRBV12-3 or TRBV12-4 with TRBJ2-1, with D possibly called TRBD1 or TRBD2 (5 bases each). Trimming left V 5 bases short and J 5 bases short, with 31 bases between. The length of the CDR3 is 20 residues.

In this sample, this clonotype turned up a few times. The chain employs TRBV3-1 and TRBJ2-4, with TRBD1 as a possible D gene (6 bases). Trimming removed 0 bases from V and 6 bases from J, with 18 bases in between. This CDR3 comprises 17 residues. Germline CDR1 LGHDT, CDR2 YNNKEL (reference sequence). The CDR3 DNA sequence: TGTGCCAGCAGCCAAGAACGGTCAGCGACCAGGGGAAACATTCAGTACTTC. This gives the protein CASSQERSATRGNIQYF.

This clonotype has more than one count but fewer than ten. The gene calls are TRBV20-1 and TRBJ2-5; possible D gene TRBD2, 5 bases. The V end was cut by 4 bases, the J end by 6 bases, with 12 bases between. The CDR3 runs to 12 residues. Germline CDR1 and CDR2: DFQATT and SNEGSKA (reference sequence). The DNA of the CDR3 is TGCAGTGCTACGACTAACAAGCAGACCCAGTACTTC. The encoded protein is CSATTNKQTQYF.

The CDR3 region is CASSPRVDTDTQYF. The CDR3 region has the DNA TGTGCCAGCAGCCCCCGAGTGGATACGGATACGCAGTATTTT. The chain joins TRBV7-9 to TRBJ2-3; D unresolved. CDR1 is SEHNR and CDR2 is FQNEAQ in the germline V gene (reference sequence). The CDR3 sequence is 14 residues long. With 5 bases removed from V and 6 bases from J, the gap between germline ends came to 15 bases. The full variable domain, completed using reference TRBV7-9 and TRBJ2-3, is DTGVSQNPRHKITKRGQNVTFRCDPISEHNRLYWYRQTLGQGPEFLTYFQNEAQLEKSRLLSDRFSAERPKGSFSTLEIQRTEQGDSAMYLCASSPRVDTDTQYFGPGTRLTVL.

CDR3 sequence reads: CSVARRLSSSYEQYF. DNA for the CDR3: TGCAGCGTTGCACGCCGGCTGTCCAGCTCCTACGAGCAGTACTTC. The chain is built from TRBV29-1 and TRBJ2-7, with unresolved D. Per germline, CDR1 SQVTM and CDR2 ANQGSEA. V was cut by 4 bases and J by 0 bases, with 16 bases left in between. The CDR3 runs to 15 residues.

Note on this clonotype: One end of the junction fails to match germline, which may point to a read error. The chain couples TRBV7-9 to TRBJ2-1; D is unclear. The CDR3 has 12 residues. Germline V CDR1 and CDR2: SEHNR, FQNEAQ (reference sequence). The CDR3 loop is CASSSGHNEQLF. As DNA, the CDR3 is TGTGCCAGCAGCTCCGGCCACAATGAGCAGCTCTTC.

This clonotype was seen only a few times. The genes are TRBV24-1 and TRBJ2-3; D remains unclear. Germline V gene sequence: CDR1 KGHDR, CDR2 SFDVKD. V was trimmed by 5 bases and J by 8 bases, leaving 13 bases between them. The CDR3 runs to 13 residues. The CDR3 coding sequence is TGTGCCACCAGTGCCCCACCCCTCGCTACGCAGTATTTT. This encodes CATSAPPLATQYF.

This clonotype has more than one count but fewer than ten. The J gene is TRBJ2-7, the V gene TRBV13, with D unclear. The CDR3 is 16 amino acids. Trimming shortened V by 4 bases and J by 3 bases, and 19 bases separated the two germline ends. The germline gives CDR1 PRHDT, CDR2 FYEKMQ (reference sequence). Written as DNA, the CDR3 is TGTGCCAGCAGCTGGACCGGACGGGCTTTAAGCTACGAGCAGTACTTC. Translating gives CASSWTGRALSYEQYF.

The V call is TRBV4-2, the J call TRBJ2-3; TRBD2 matches 7 bases. Unmatched junction bases numbered 12, after V lost 3 bases and J lost 6 bases. Germline CDR1 and CDR2: LGHNA and YNFKEQ. The CDR3 has 16 amino acids. As DNA, the CDR3 is TGTGCCAGCAGCCAGAGGGACTACCCAGACGGGGATACGCAGTATTTT. Its protein product is CASSQRDYPDGDTQYF.

The gene calls are TRBV12-3 or TRBV12-4 and TRBJ2-7, with D perhaps TRBD1 (6 bases). This CDR3 has 14 amino acids. The ends were cut back, 1 base at V and 5 bases at J, with 12 bases in the middle. CDR3 nucleotides: TGTGCCAGCAGTTTAGACTGGGGGCCCGACGAGCAGTACTTC. This encodes CASSLDWGPDEQYF.

The rearrangement joins TRBV2 to TRBJ2-5; 8 bases match TRBD1. CDR3 length equals 12 residues. V lost 4 bases, J lost 9 bases, and 4 bases stayed unmatched. The germline V gene encodes CDR1 SNHLY and CDR2 FYNNEI. CDR3: CASSADRGPQYF. The CDR3 bases are TGTGCCAGCAGTGCAGACAGGGGCCCCCAGTACTTC. The variable domain in full, completed from reference TRBV2 and TRBJ2-5, reads EPEVTQTPSHQVTQMGQEVILRCVPISNHLYFYWYRQILGQKVEFLVSFYNNEISEKSEIFDDQFSVERPDGSNFTLKIRSTKLEDSAMYFCASSADRGPQYFGPGTRLLVL.

The genes are TRBV12-3 or TRBV12-4 and TRBJ2-1; TRBD2 matches 12 bases. V lost 6 bases and J lost 4; bases outside the gene matches: 4. The CDR3 is made up of 15 amino acids. CDR3 sequence (DNA): TGTGCCAGCAGATCGACTAGCGGGGGATACAATGAGCAGTTCTTC. Residues: CASRSTSGGYNEQFF.

The chain combines TRBV10-3 with TRBJ1-4, with no clear D. Germline lookup yields CDR1 ENHRY and CDR2 SYGVKD. CDR3 length: 12 residues. The CDR3 DNA follows: TGTGCTAAGGAGCGGCATAATGAAAAACTGTTTTTT. Its translation: CAKERHNEKLFF.

This clonotype has only a few counts. The CDR3 is CASSLTAINSPLHF. The DNA of the CDR3 is TGTGCCAGCAGTTTGACAGCTATTAATTCACCCCTCCACTTT. The V call is TRBV28, the J call TRBJ1-6; tentatively, D is TRBD1 (5 bases). This CDR3 is 14 amino acids long. Germline V gene lookup returns CDR1 MDHEN and CDR2 SYDVKM. Trimming took 3 bases from V and 6 from J, leaving 9 bases between them.

This clonotype was observed a handful of times. This chain connects TRBV18 to TRBJ2-1; D gene uncertain. This CDR3 has 15 residues. V gave up 10 bases and J gave up 0 bases, with 16 bases separating them. Germline loops: CDR1 KGHSH, CDR2 LQKENI. The CDR3 sequence: CATQRGGSSYNEQFF. Written as DNA, the CDR3 is TGTGCCACCCAAAGAGGCGGCAGCTCCTACAATGAGCAGTTCTTC. Looking up the rest from reference TRBV18 and TRBJ2-1 gives the full variable domain: NAGVMQNPRHLVRRRGQEARLRCSPMKGHSHVYWYRQLPEEGLKFMVYLQKENIIDESGMPKERFSAEFPKEGPSILRIQQVVRGDSAAYFCATQRGGSSYNEQFFGPGTRLTVL.

This sequence joins TRBV5-1 and TRBJ1-2, with D hard to call. The germline gives CDR1 SGHRS, CDR2 YFSETQ. Trimming left V 4 bases short and J 2 bases short, with 12 bases between. This CDR3 spans 14 amino acids. CDR3 nucleotide sequence: TGCGCCAGCAGCAGGGTAGGCGTGAACTATGGCTACACCTTC. Translating gives CASSRVGVNYGYTF.

This clonotype was counted only a few times. This chain connects TRBV7-9 to TRBJ1-1; D remains unclear. The germline V gene has CDR1 SEHNR and CDR2 FQNEAQ (reference sequence). The CDR3 is made up of 11 amino acids. V lost 6 bases and J 3 bases, leaving 5 bases between the germline ends. CDR3 nucleotide sequence: TGTGCCAGCAGTTCTTACACTGAAGCTTTCTTT. It specifies CASSSYTEAFF.

CDR3 nucleotide sequence: TGTGCCAGCAGTCCGAAGCCGGGGTACGGCTACACCTTC. It yields the protein CASSPKPGYGYTF. The chain uses TRBV27 and TRBJ1-2; D unclear. Germline-derived CDR1 and CDR2 are MNHEY and SMNVEV (reference sequence). V dropped 5 bases and J dropped 8 bases, with 15 bases sitting between them. The CDR3 spans 13 residues.

This clonotype has more than one count but fewer than ten. The conserved phenylalanine or tryptophan normally closing the CDR3 is absent here, so this likely arose from a read error. The chain uses TRBV29-1 and TRBJ1-1; 7 positions agree with TRBD1. With 8 bases clipped from V and 0 bases from J, the junction kept 6 bases outside the gene matches. The length of the CDR3 is 13 residues. In germline, CDR1 is SQVTM, CDR2 ANQGSEA. CDR3 DNA sequence: TGCAGCTATTCGGGACAGCTGAACACTGAAGCTTTCTCT. This gives the protein CSYSGQLNTEAFS.

V and J are TRBV29-1 and TRBJ2-1; tentative D call: TRBD1 (5 bases). This CDR3 is 15 amino acids long. The V and J ends lost 2 bases and 0 bases respectively, with 11 bases between them. Germline CDR1 is SQVTM and CDR2 is ANQGSEA. The CDR3 reads CSVESRASSYNEQFF. CDR3 sequence (DNA): TGCAGCGTTGAAAGCAGGGCCTCCTCCTACAATGAGCAGTTCTTC.